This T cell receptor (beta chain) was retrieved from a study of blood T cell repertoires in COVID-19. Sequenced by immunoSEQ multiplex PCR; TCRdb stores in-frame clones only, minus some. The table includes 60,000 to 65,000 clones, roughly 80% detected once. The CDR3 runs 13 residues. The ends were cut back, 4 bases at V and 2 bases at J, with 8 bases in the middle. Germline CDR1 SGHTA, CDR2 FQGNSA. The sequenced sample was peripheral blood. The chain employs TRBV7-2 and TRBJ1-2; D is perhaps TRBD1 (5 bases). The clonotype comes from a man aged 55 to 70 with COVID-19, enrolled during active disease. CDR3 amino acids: CASSWGGNYGYTF. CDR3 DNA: TGTGCCAGCAGCTGGGGGGGGAACTATGGCTACACCTTC.